The sequence of this T cell receptor beta chain was determined in a study of blood T cell repertoires in COVID-19. Study context: The United States, Italy and Spain provided the acute and convalescent COVID-19 samples. From T cells, B-cell-depleted T cells, or PBMCs came the material, which was cDNA or gDNA.

Sequenced by immunoSEQ multiplex PCR; TCRdb stores in-frame clones only, minus some. The table lists 150,000 or so clones, almost 80% of them singletons, with 2.5% to 3% in the top ten. Participant-given clinical history determined each cohort assignment. The CDR3 extends over 12 amino acids. Trimming pared 7 bases from V and 12 bases from J, leaving 16 bases between. Germline assignment: CDR1 MNHEY and CDR2 SVGAGI. The sample was PBMCs or T cells enriched from blood (not recorded which). The chain links TRBV6-5 to TRBJ2-1, with a tentative D call TRBD1 (6 bases). This receptor was obtained from a woman in her 50s who had recovered from COVID-19. CDR3 DNA sequence: TGTGCCAGCATAGACAGGATGAGAGTGCAGTTCTTC. This encodes CASIDRMRVQFF.